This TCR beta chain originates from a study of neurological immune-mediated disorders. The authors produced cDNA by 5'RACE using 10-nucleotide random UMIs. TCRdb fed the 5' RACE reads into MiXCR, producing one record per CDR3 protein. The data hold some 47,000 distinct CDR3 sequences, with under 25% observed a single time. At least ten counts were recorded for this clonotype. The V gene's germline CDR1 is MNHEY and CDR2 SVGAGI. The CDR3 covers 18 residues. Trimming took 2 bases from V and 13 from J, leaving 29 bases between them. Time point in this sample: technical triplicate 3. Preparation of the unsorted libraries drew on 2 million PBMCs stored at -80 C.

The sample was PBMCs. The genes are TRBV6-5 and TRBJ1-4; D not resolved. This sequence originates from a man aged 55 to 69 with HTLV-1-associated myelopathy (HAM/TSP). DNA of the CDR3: TGTGCCAGCAGTTACAATGTCCTGGGCGTGTCCGACGAGGGAGCACTGTTTTTT. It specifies CASSYNVLGVSDEGALFF.